The clone carrying this T cell receptor beta chain has a handful of counts. What it recognizes is unknown. The RNA, 0.5 to 1 ug, was put through reverse transcription using random hexamers. Amplification of TCR beta CDR3 was carried out by immunoSEQ multiplex PCR, which covered 54 Vbeta and 13 Jbeta segments. Each CDR3 protein is one row after TCRdb ran MiXCR on the immunoSEQ multiplex PCR reads. The sample holds some 450,000 distinct CDR3 sequences, about 85% seen once. The data stem from a study of CD8 T cells in Susac syndrome. Study outcomes and limitations: The study conceded that relatively few individuals underwent its TCR sequencing and HLA analysis.

The CDR3 covers 15 residues. Germline V gene data show CDR1 as MGHRA and CDR2 as YSYEKL. Germline trimming cut 5 bases from V and 3 bases from J; bases unmatched to any gene: 7. TCR beta from blood CD8+ and CD4+ T cells was sequenced. The authors negatively isolated CD8+ and CD4+ T cells and FACS-enriched TEMRA cells. This chain joins TRBV4-1 and TRBJ2-7; 10 nucleotides line up with TRBD1. The specimen was CD8+ T cells from PBMCs. This clonotype was sampled from a human donor with multiple sclerosis. CDR3: CASSDAGQGYYEQYF. DNA for the CDR3: TGCGCCAGCAGCGACGCGGGACAGGGGTACTACGAGCAGTACTTC.